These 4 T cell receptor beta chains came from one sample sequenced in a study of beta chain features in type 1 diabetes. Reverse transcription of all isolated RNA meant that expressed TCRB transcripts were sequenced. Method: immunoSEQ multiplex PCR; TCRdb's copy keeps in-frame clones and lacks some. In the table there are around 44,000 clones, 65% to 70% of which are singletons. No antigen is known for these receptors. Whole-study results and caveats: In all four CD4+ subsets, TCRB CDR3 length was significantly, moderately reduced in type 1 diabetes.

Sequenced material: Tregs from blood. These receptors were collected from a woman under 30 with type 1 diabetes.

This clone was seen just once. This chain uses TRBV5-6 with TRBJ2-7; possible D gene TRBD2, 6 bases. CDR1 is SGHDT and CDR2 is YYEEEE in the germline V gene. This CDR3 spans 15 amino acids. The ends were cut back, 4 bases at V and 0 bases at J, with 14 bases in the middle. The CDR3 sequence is CASSLLARSSYEQYF. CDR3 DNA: TGTGCCAGCAGCCTACTAGCTAGGAGCTCCTACGAGCAGTACTTC.

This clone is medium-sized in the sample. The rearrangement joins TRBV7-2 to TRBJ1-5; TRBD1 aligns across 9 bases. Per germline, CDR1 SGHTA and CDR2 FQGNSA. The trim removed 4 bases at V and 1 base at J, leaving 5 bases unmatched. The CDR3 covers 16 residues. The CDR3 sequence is CASSSQGAISNQPQHF. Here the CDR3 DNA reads TGTGCCAGCAGCTCACAGGGGGCGATCAGCAATCAGCCCCAGCATTTT.

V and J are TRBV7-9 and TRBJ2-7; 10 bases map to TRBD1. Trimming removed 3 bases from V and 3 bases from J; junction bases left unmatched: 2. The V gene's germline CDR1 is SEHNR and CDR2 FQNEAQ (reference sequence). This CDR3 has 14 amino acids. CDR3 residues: CASSLTGGLYEQYF. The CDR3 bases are TGTGCCAGCAGCTTGACAGGGGGCCTCTACGAGCAGTACTTC.

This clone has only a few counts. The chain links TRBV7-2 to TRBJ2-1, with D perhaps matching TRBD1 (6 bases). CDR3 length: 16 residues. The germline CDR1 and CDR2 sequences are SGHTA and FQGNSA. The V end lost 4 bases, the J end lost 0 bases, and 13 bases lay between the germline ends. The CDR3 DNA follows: TGTGCCAGCAGCTGGGACACGGGCCGCTCCTACAATGAGCAGTTCTTC. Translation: CASSWDTGRSYNEQFF.